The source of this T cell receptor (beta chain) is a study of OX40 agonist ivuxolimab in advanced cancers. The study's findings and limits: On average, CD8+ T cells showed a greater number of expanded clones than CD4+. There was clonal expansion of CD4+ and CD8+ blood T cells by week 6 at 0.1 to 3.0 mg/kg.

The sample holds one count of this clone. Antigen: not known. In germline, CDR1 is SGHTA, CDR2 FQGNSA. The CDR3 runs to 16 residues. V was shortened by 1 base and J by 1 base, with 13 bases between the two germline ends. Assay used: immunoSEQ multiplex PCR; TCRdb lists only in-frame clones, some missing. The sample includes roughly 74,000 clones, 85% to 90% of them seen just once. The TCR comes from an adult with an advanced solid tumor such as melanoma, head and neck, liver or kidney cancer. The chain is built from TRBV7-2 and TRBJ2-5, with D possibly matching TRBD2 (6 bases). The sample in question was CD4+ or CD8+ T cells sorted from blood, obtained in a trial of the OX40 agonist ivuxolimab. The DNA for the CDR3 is TGTGCCAGCAGCTTAGGGGCTAGCGCATCCCAAGAGACCCAGTACTTC. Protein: CASSLGASASQETQYF.